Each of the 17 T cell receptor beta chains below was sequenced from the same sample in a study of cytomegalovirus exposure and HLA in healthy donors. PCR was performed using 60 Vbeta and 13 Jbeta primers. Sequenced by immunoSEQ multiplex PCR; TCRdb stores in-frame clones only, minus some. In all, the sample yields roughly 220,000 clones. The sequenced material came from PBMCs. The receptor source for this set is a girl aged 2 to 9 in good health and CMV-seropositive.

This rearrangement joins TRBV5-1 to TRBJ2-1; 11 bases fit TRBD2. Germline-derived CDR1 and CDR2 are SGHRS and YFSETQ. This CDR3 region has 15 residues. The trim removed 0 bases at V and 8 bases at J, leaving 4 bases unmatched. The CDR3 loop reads CASSLGTSGSYEQFF. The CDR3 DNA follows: TGCGCCAGCAGCTTGGGCACTAGCGGGAGCTATGAGCAGTTCTTC.

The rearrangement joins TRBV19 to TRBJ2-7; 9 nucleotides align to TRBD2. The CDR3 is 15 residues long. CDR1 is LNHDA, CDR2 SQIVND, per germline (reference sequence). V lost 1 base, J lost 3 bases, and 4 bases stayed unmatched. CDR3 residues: CASSIVAAGGYEQYF. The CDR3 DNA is TGTGCCAGTAGTATAGTCGCAGCGGGGGGCTACGAGCAGTACTTC.

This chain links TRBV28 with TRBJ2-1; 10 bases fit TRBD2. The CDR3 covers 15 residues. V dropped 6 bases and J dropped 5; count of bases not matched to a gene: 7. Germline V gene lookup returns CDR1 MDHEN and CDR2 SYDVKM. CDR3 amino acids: CASRKSGRVDNEQFF. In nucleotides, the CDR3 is TGTGCCAGCAGGAAGAGCGGGAGGGTTGACAATGAGCAGTTCTTC.

CDR3 in DNA: TGTGCCAGCAGCAACCGAGGAGTGGAACTGTTTTTT. Protein: CASSNRGVELFF. The genes are TRBV5-5 and TRBJ1-4; no definite D call. There are 12 residues in the CDR3. Germline loops: CDR1 SGHKS, CDR2 YYEKEE (reference sequence). V gave up 4 bases and J gave up 12 bases, with 13 bases separating them.

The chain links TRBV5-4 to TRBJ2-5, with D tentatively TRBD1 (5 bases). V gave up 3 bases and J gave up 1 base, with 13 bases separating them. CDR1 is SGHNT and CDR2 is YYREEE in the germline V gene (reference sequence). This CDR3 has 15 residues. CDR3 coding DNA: TGTGCCAGCAGCTGGACGACAGAGCCCCAAGAGACCCAGTACTTC. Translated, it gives CASSWTTEPQETQYF.

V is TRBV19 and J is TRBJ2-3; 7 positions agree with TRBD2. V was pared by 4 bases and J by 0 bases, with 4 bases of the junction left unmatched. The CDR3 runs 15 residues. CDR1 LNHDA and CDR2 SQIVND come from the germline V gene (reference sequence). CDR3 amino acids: CASSSAGESTDTQYF. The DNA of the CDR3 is TGTGCCAGTAGTAGCGCGGGAGAGAGCACAGATACGCAGTATTTT.

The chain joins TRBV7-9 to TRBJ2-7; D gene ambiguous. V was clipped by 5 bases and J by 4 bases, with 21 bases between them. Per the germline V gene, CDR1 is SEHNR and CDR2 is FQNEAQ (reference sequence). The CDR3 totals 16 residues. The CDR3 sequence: CASSPTVGLADYEQYF. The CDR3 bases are TGTGCCAGCAGCCCAACGGTTGGGCTGGCCGATTACGAGCAGTACTTC.

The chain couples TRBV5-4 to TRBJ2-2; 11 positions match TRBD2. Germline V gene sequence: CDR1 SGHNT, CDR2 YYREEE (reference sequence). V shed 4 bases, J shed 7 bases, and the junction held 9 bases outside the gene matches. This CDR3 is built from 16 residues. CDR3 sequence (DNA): TGTGCCAGCAGCCCCGTAGCGGGAGGGCCACGCGGGGAGCTGTTTTTT. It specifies CASSPVAGGPRGELFF.

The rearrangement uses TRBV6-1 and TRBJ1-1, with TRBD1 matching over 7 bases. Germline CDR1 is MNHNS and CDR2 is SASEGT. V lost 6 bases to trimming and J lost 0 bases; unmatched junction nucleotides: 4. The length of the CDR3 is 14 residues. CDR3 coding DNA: TGTGCCAGCAGGAAGACAGGGCTGAACACTGAAGCTTTCTTT. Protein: CASRKTGLNTEAFF.

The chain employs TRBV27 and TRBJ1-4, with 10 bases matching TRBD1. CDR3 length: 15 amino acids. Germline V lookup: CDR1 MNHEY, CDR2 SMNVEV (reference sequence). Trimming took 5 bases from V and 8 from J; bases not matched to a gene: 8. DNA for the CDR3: TGTGCCAGCAGTAGACGACAGGGGGCTAGAGAAAAACTGTTTTTT. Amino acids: CASSRRQGAREKLFF. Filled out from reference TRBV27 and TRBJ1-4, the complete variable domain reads EAQVTQNPRYLITVTGKKLTVTCSQNMNHEYMSWYRQDPGLGLRQIYYSMNVEVTDKGDVPEGYKVSRKEKRNFPLILESPSPNQTSLYFCASSRRQGAREKLFFGSGTQLSVL.

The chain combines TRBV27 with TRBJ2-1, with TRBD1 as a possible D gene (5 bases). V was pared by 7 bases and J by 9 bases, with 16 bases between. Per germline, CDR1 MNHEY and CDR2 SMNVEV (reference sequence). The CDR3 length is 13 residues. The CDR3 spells CASTRGPQGEQFF. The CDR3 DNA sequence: TGTGCCAGCACCCGAGGACCTCAGGGTGAGCAGTTCTTC.

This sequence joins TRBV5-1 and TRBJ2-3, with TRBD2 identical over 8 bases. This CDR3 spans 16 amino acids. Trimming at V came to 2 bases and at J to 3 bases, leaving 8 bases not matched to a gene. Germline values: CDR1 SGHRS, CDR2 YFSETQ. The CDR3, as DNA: TGCGCCAGCAGCTTAATCGCGGGAGGCCAAACAGATACGCAGTATTTT. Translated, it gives CASSLIAGGQTDTQYF.

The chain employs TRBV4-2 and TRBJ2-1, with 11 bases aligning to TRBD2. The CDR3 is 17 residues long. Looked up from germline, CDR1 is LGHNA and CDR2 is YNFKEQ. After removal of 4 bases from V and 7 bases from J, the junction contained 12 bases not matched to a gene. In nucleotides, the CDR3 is TGTGCCAGCAGCCGACCCCTAGCGGGAGGATGGCATAATGAGCAGTTCTTC. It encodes CASSRPLAGGWHNEQFF.

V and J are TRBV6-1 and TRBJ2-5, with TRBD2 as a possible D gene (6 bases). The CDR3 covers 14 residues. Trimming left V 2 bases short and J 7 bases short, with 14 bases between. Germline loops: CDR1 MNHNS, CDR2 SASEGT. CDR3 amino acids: CASSERPWRGTQYF. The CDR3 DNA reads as TGTGCCAGCAGTGAAAGGCCCTGGCGGGGGACCCAGTACTTC.

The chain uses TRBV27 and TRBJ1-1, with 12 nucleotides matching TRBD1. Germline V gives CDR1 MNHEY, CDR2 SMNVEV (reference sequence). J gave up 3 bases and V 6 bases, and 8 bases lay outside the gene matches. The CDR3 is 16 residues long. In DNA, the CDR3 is TGTGCCAGCAGCCCTTCGGGACAGGGGGCAGACACTGAAGCTTTCTTT. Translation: CASSPSGQGADTEAFF.

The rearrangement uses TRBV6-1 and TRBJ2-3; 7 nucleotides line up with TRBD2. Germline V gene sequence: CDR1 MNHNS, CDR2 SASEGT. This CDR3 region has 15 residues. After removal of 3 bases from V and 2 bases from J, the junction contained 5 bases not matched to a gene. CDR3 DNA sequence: TGTGCCAGCAGTGATTGGGGAGGGGCCACAGATACGCAGTATTTT. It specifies CASSDWGGATDTQYF.

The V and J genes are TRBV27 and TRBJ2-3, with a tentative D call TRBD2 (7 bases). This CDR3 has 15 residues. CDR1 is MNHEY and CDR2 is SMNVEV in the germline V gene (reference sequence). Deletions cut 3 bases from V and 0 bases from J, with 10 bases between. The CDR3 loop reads CASSFGGASTDTQYF. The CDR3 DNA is TGTGCCAGCAGTTTTGGGGGGGCTAGCACAGATACGCAGTATTTT.